The rows below give T cell receptor beta chains drawn from one sample of a study of blood T cell repertoires in COVID-19. TCRdb keeps only in-frame clones here, not all; method: immunoSEQ multiplex PCR. The sample lists 50,000 to 75,000 clones, about 70% occurring once. The source material was peripheral blood. These receptors all stem from a woman aged 45-65 years with active or convalescent COVID-19. CDR3s include the opening cysteine and the closing phenylalanine or tryptophan. A row's size may be missing; if present it is once, few, many or a size class.

clone size,V gene,J gene,CDR3 protein
.,TRBV20-1,TRBJ1-1,CSAPSNTEAFF
.,TRBV4-1,TRBJ2-3,CASSQVGGADTQYF
.,TRBV7-8,TRBJ2-6,CASSSPRLDRRASSGANVLTF
.,TRBV18,TRBJ2-1,CASSPRLAGGPAEQFF
.,TRBV12-5,TRBJ2-1,CASGLHQTSGAAPQFF
once,TRBV27,TRBJ2-5,CASSRYPGSQETQYF
.,TRBV4-1,TRBJ2-7,CASSQGQGGTYEQYF
.,TRBV19,TRBJ2-1,CASSRLPIRGEQFF
.,TRBV2,TRBJ1-5,CASSGEADQPQHF
.,TRBV10-3,TRBJ1-4,CAIRLNTNEKLFF
.,TRBV14,TRBJ1-1,CASSYHRGGNTEAFF
.,TRBV30,TRBJ2-5,CAGTSGSEETQYF
.,TRBV27,TRBJ2-7,CASSPGSGSSYEQYF
once,TRBV2,TRBJ2-3,CASSLLTSTDTQYF
.,TRBV27,TRBJ1-1,CASSLGRGVTEAFF
.,TRBV18,TRBJ2-5,CASSLYEETQYF
.,TRBV9,TRBJ1-1,CASSPRSNLEAFF
.,TRBV6-4,TRBJ2-2,CASSDLGGRTGTGELFF
.,TRBV28,TRBJ1-2,CASSIRRGLGGYTF
.,TRBV7-8,TRBJ1-1,CASSLNLRTEAFF
.,TRBV10-2,TRBJ1-5,CASSESPGNSNQPQHF
.,TRBV4-1,TRBJ2-5,CASRPTGSAGETQYF
.,TRBV11-2,TRBJ2-7,CASSPATGAYEQYF
.,TRBV29-1,TRBJ1-2,CSATMGGESGYTF
.,TRBV3-1/TRBV3-2,TRBJ1-2,CASSLGDYGYTF
.,TRBV19,TRBJ2-1,CASSLTSGSANEQFF
.,TRBV23-1,TRBJ2-6,CASTRRGQGANVLTF